This T cell receptor (beta chain) stems from a study of T cells after yellow fever vaccination. Regarding the study as a whole: High-abundance clonotypes from the bulk population could contaminate FACS-sorted repertoires. Most clones from primary vaccination resurfaced after the booster (approximately 97% CD4, around 90% CD8).

Note on this clonotype: Its antigen is undetermined.

TCRdb used MiXCR to reprocess the 5' RACE reads, holding one entry per CDR3 protein. Of approximately 300,000 distinct CDR3 sequences detected, approximately 7% appear once; the ten largest clones hold roughly a sixth. Germline CDR1 reads SGHRS; CDR2 reads YFSETQ. CDR3 length: 16 residues. The V and J ends lost 0 bases and 2 bases respectively, with 9 bases between them. The specimen was PBMCs, collected roughly seven weeks after the first yellow fever vaccination. The receptor was derived from a young man who received the YFV17D yellow fever vaccine. The chain recombines TRBV5-1 with TRBJ1-6; no clear D gene. CDR3 residues: CASSLGQAPYNSPLHF. For the CDR3, the DNA is TGCGCCAGCAGCTTGGGGCAAGCCCCCTATAATTCACCCCTCCACTTT.